What follows describes a single T cell receptor (beta chain). Its matching antigen is unknown. The record originates from a study of cytomegalovirus exposure and HLA in healthy donors. Study-wide background: About 85 million unique TCRs from HLA-typed donors were held in an early release of data. Ancestry clustering placed 70% to 90% of 300 to 400 genotyped donors in the Caucasian-associated cluster.

Use of 60 Vbeta and 13 Jbeta primers characterized the PCR. Libraries were prepared by immunoSEQ multiplex PCR; TCRdb keeps only in-frame clonotypes and omits some of them. In the table there are about 200,000 clones, approximately 11% of which are singletons. Whole-study findings and limits: In a later analysis, TCR association rates varied by HLA locus: DRB1 most, HLA-C fewest. A link between a missense DCLRE1C variant and TCR beta V- and J-gene trimming emerged from a later analysis.

The junction had 3 bases not matched to a gene; V was cut back by 5 bases and J by 5 bases. The CDR3 covers 15 residues. Per germline, CDR1 MDHEN and CDR2 SYDVKM. Sequencing was done on a sample of PBMCs. This chain links TRBV28 with TRBJ2-5; 15 nucleotides line up with TRBD2. The clonotype originates from a man aged 45-65 years in good health and CMV-seropositive. The CDR3: CASSMGLAGGETQYF. In DNA, the CDR3 is TGTGCCAGCAGTATGGGACTAGCGGGGGGTGAGACCCAGTACTTC.